Shown below are 28 T cell receptor beta chains from a single sample sequenced in a study of T cells in lung cancer brain metastases. TCRdb's copy holds only in-frame clones and misses some; the assay was immunoSEQ multiplex PCR. The sample lists about 4,200 clones; roughly 89% were seen once. The sequenced sample consisted of tumor tissue from the primary lung tumor. The receptors originated from a man in his 60s with non-small cell lung cancer.

This chain uses TRBV7-6 with TRBJ2-1, with 7 bases fitting TRBD2. Trimming took 5 bases from V and 4 from J; bases not matched to a gene: 2. Germline values: CDR1 SGHVS, CDR2 FNYEAQ. The CDR3 is made up of 13 amino acids. The CDR3 is CASSGTIYNEQFF. The CDR3 DNA sequence: TGTGCCAGCAGCGGGACTATTTACAATGAGCAGTTCTTC.

The CDR3: CASSFMATQETQYF. The CDR3 nucleotides are TGTGCCAGCAGTTTTATGGCTACTCAAGAGACCCAGTACTTC. The chain couples TRBV27 to TRBJ2-5, with no clear D. The CDR3 length is 14 residues. Trimming pared 3 bases from V and 2 bases from J, leaving 10 bases between. Germline V gene data show CDR1 as MNHEY and CDR2 as SMNVEV (reference sequence).

The gene calls are TRBV14 and TRBJ2-3; TRBD2 matches at 13 bases. The CDR3 is 19 residues long. Trimming at V came to 3 bases and at J to 0 bases, leaving 9 bases not matched to a gene. Germline CDR1 and CDR2: SGHDN and FVKESK. The CDR3 loop is CASSHGLAGVSSSTDTQYF. Here the CDR3 DNA reads TGTGCCAGCAGCCACGGACTAGCGGGAGTCAGTAGTAGCACAGATACGCAGTATTTT.

The chain has TRBV27 and TRBJ2-7; TRBD1 aligns across 8 bases. Germline V gives CDR1 MNHEY, CDR2 SMNVEV (reference sequence). Trimming at V came to 9 bases and at J to 7 bases, leaving 5 bases not matched to a gene. The CDR3 has 11 amino acids. Here the CDR3 reads CASSTGGEQYF. CDR3 DNA sequence: TGTGCCAGTTCCACAGGGGGAGAGCAGTACTTC.

The chain is built from TRBV9 and TRBJ1-5, with a tentative D call TRBD1 (5 bases). Trimming took 3 bases from V and 0 from J, leaving 7 bases between them. CDR1 is SGDLS, CDR2 YYNGEE, per germline. CDR3 length: 14 amino acids. CDR3 sequence (DNA): TGTGCCAGCAGCGGGGGGGGTAGCAATCAGCCCCAGCATTTT. Protein sequence: CASSGGGSNQPQHF.

The J gene is TRBJ2-6, the V gene TRBV29-1; D gene uncertain. Germline V lookup: CDR1 SQVTM, CDR2 ANQGSEA. Trimming removed 1 base at V and 0 bases at J, with 7 bases between. The CDR3 consists of 15 residues. CDR3 amino acids: CSVEVPNSGANVLTF. The CDR3 region has the DNA TGCAGCGTTGAAGTTCCCAACTCTGGGGCCAACGTCCTGACTTTC. The full variable domain, with the rest looked up from reference TRBV29-1 and TRBJ2-6, is SAVISQKPSRDICQRGTSLTIQCQVDSQVTMMFWYRQQPGQSLTLIATANQGSEATYESGFVIDKFPISRPNLTFSTLTVSNMSPEDSSIYLCSVEVPNSGANVLTFGAGSRLTVL.

The V and J genes are TRBV7-9 and TRBJ2-7; tentatively, D is TRBD1 (6 bases). The CDR3 totals 15 residues. Deletions cut 6 bases from V and 0 bases from J, with 15 bases between. Germline CDR1 is SEHNR and CDR2 is FQNEAQ (reference sequence). The CDR3 protein is CASSPHRDNSYEQYF. CDR3 bases: TGTGCCAGCAGTCCACACCGGGACAACTCCTACGAGCAGTACTTC.

The chain recombines TRBV6-6 with TRBJ2-7; TRBD1 aligns across 9 bases. Losses at the gene ends were 6 bases for V and 5 bases for J; bases not matched to a gene: 11. The CDR3 is 15 residues long. Germline values: CDR1 MNHNY, CDR2 SVGAGI (reference sequence). CDR3 protein: CASSQGQGLRDEQYF. The CDR3 bases are TGTGCCAGCAGCCAAGGACAGGGGCTTCGTGACGAGCAGTACTTC.

The V gene is TRBV9, the J gene TRBJ2-1, with TRBD1 matching over 7 bases. The length of the CDR3 is 13 residues. CDR1 is SGDLS, CDR2 YYNGEE, per germline. V gave up 3 bases and J gave up 6 bases; unmatched junction bases: 3. This chain's CDR3 is CASSEGTVNEQFF. CDR3 nucleotide sequence: TGTGCCAGCAGCGAAGGGACAGTCAATGAGCAGTTCTTC.

The gene calls are TRBV29-1 and TRBJ2-7; D may correspond to TRBD1 or TRBD2 (6 bases each). The CDR3 is 13 residues long. Trimming left V 6 bases short and J 1 base short, with 13 bases between. CDR1 is SQVTM and CDR2 is ANQGSEA in the germline V gene. The CDR3: CSVRRGSSYEQYF. The CDR3 DNA reads as TGCAGCGTGCGGAGGGGGAGTTCCTACGAGCAGTACTTC.

This chain connects TRBV5-1 to TRBJ2-7, with D perhaps being TRBD1 or TRBD2 (5 bases each). Trimming removed 1 base from V and 3 bases from J, with 11 bases in between. CDR3 length: 14 residues. Germline V CDR1 and CDR2: SGHRS, YFSETQ. This chain's CDR3 is CASSLSGTRYEQYF. The CDR3 nucleotides are TGCGCCAGCAGCTTGAGTGGGACCCGCTACGAGCAGTACTTC.

This sequence joins TRBV7-8 and TRBJ2-7; 10 nucleotides agree with TRBD1. The germline V gene encodes CDR1 SGHVS and CDR2 FQNEAQ. The junction had 3 bases not matched to a gene; V was cut back by 3 bases and J by 4 bases. CDR3 length equals 14 residues. CDR3 loop: CASSLTGGSYEQYF. As DNA, the CDR3 is TGTGCCAGCAGCTTGACAGGGGGCTCGTACGAGCAGTACTTC.

This clone was observed once. The genes are TRBV21-1 and TRBJ2-3; TRBD2, the table's D call, lacks a check against the DNA. TRBV21-1 is a known pseudogene. This CDR3 region has 17 residues. CDR3 residues: CASLRGTSGRAGDTQYF. For the CDR3, the DNA is TGTGCCAGCCTGAGGGGGACTAGCGGGAGGGCCGGAGATACGCAGTATTTT.

The rearrangement joins TRBV28 to TRBJ2-7; perhaps TRBD1 as D (6 bases). The germline V and J ends were trimmed by 3 bases and 1 base, with 13 bases remaining between them. The CDR3 runs 15 residues. Germline CDR1 is MDHEN and CDR2 is SYDVKM. The CDR3 nucleotides are TGTGCCAGCAGTTTCAACAGGGAGCGATCCTACGAGCAGTACTTC. Residues: CASSFNRERSYEQYF. The full variable domain, its missing parts supplied by reference TRBV28 and TRBJ2-7, is DVKVTQSSRYLVKRTGEKVFLECVQDMDHENMFWYRQDPGLGLRLIYFSYDVKMKEKGDIPEGYSVSREKKERFSLILESASTNQTSMYLCASSFNRERSYEQYFGPGTRLTVT.

This chain connects TRBV29-1 to TRBJ1-1, with D perhaps TRBD1 (6 bases). This CDR3 comprises 13 residues. The V end lost 4 bases, the J end lost 1 base, and 10 bases lay between the germline ends. Germline V gene lookup returns CDR1 SQVTM and CDR2 ANQGSEA. The CDR3 loop reads CSVATGTNTEAFF. DNA for the CDR3: TGCAGCGTTGCCACAGGGACGAACACTGAAGCTTTCTTT.

This rearrangement joins TRBV5-4 to TRBJ2-3; 7 positions agree with TRBD2. Per the germline V gene, CDR1 is SGHNT and CDR2 is YYREEE (reference sequence). The V segment lost 2 bases and the J segment 3 bases; nucleotides outside the gene matches: 6. This CDR3 is 15 amino acids long. The CDR3 protein is CASSLPGLRTDTQYF. DNA for the CDR3: TGTGCCAGCAGCTTACCGGGACTACGGACAGATACGCAGTATTTT. Complete variable domain (other parts from reference TRBV5-4 and TRBJ2-3): ETGVTQSPTHLIKTRGQQVTLRCSSQSGHNTVSWYQQALGQGPQFIFQYYREEENGRGNFPPRFSGLQFPNYSSELNVNALELDDSALYLCASSLPGLRTDTQYFGPGTRLTVL.

The chain combines TRBV9 with TRBJ1-1, with D possibly being TRBD1 (5 bases). The CDR3 is 14 residues long. Germline V gives CDR1 SGDLS, CDR2 YYNGEE. Trimming pared 4 bases from V and 4 bases from J, leaving 14 bases between. In DNA, the CDR3 is TGTGCCAGCAGCCCTCAGGGTACGGGCACTGAAGCTTTCTTT. Protein sequence: CASSPQGTGTEAFF.

This chain connects TRBV6-5 to TRBJ2-5; TRBD2 aligns across 8 bases. J lost 2 bases, V lost 6 bases, and 5 bases had no gene match. Germline V gene sequence: CDR1 MNHEY, CDR2 SVGAGI. The CDR3 is 14 amino acids. CDR3 loop: CASRAGLGQETQYF. The CDR3 DNA reads TGTGCCAGCAGAGCGGGACTAGGACAAGAGACCCAGTACTTC.

By frequency in the sample, this clone is large. This chain connects TRBV30 to TRBJ2-2; D is unresolved. The CDR3 contains 14 residues. Germline CDR1 and CDR2: GTSNPN and SVGIG (reference sequence). V dropped 4 bases and J dropped 0 bases, with 9 bases sitting between them. CDR3 nucleotide sequence: TGTGCCTGGACAACCAGCTCGAACACCGGGGAGCTGTTTTTT. Translating it yields CAWTTSSNTGELFF.

The chain employs TRBV9 and TRBJ2-5; 15 bases fit TRBD2. Per the germline V gene, CDR1 is SGDLS and CDR2 is YYNGEE. CDR3 length equals 17 residues. Germline trimming cut 4 bases from V and 2 bases from J; bases unmatched to any gene: 6. The CDR3 nucleotides read TGTGCCAGCAGCTCGGGGACTAGCGGGGGGCTTCAAGAGACCCAGTACTTC. It specifies CASSSGTSGGLQETQYF.

Notes on this clone: This specimen includes other DNA sequences encoding the same CDR3. This chain joins TRBV6-5 and TRBJ2-5; D not certain. CDR1 MNHEY and CDR2 SVGAGI come from the germline V gene. The CDR3 covers 13 residues. The germline V and J ends were trimmed by 0 bases and 4 bases, with 6 bases remaining between them. The CDR3 region is CASSYSTGETQYF. CDR3 nucleotides: TGTGCCAGCAGTTACTCTACGGGAGAGACCCAGTACTTC.

This clone was recorded a few times. The rearrangement joins TRBV6-6 to TRBJ2-5; D unresolved. CDR3 length equals 12 residues. Germline CDR1 MNHNY, CDR2 SVGAGI (reference sequence). With 0 bases removed from V and 5 bases from J, the gap between germline ends came to 4 bases. The CDR3 nucleotides are TGTGCCAGCAGTTACTCATTGGAGACCCAGTACTTC. Translated, it gives CASSYSLETQYF.

The gene calls are TRBV25-1 and TRBJ2-4; D may be TRBD1 or TRBD2 (6 bases each). CDR1 is MGHDK and CDR2 is SYGVNS in the germline V gene. This CDR3 is built from 14 residues. The germline V and J ends were trimmed by 4 bases and 7 bases, with 14 bases remaining between them. The CDR3 loop is CASSARGAGNIQYF. In DNA, the CDR3 is TGTGCCAGCAGTGCGAGGGGGGCCGGGAACATTCAGTACTTC. The entire variable domain, with the rest obtained from reference TRBV25-1 and TRBJ2-4, is as follows: EADIYQTPRYLVIGTGKKITLECSQTMGHDKMYWYQQDPGMELHLIHYSYGVNSTEKGDLSSESTVSRIRTEHFPLTLESARPSHTSQYLCASSARGAGNIQYFGAGTRLSVL.

The CDR3 loop is CASSLEGGDSYEQYF. The CDR3, as DNA: TGTGCCAGCAGCTTAGAAGGCGGAGACAGTTACGAGCAGTACTTC. The rearrangement links TRBV11-3 to TRBJ2-7; a weak D match, TRBD1 (5 bases). In germline, CDR1 is SGHNT, CDR2 YENEEA. The CDR3 consists of 15 residues. The V gene lost 0 bases and the J gene lost 4 bases, with 13 bases spanning the gap.

This clone was counted once. The chain combines TRBV15 with TRBJ2-2, with 7 bases identical to TRBD2. CDR1 and CDR2 (germline): LNHNV, YYDKDF (reference sequence). The CDR3 has 19 amino acids. V was clipped by 3 bases and J by 0 bases; unmatched bases: 13. The CDR3 bases are TGTGCCACCAGCAGTAGGGGACTAACTAGTTATTCGAACACCGGGGAGCTGTTTTTT. This codes for CATSSRGLTSYSNTGELFF.

The rearrangement joins TRBV6-4 to TRBJ2-2, with D tentatively TRBD1 or TRBD2 (5 bases each). This CDR3 spans 16 amino acids. Germline CDR1 and CDR2: MRHNA and SNTAGT. The V gene lost 3 bases and the J gene lost 4 bases, with 15 bases spanning the gap. The CDR3 is CASSDRPTEGTGELFF. For the CDR3, the DNA is TGTGCCAGCAGTGATCGGCCGACAGAGGGCACCGGGGAGCTGTTTTTT.

The J gene is TRBJ2-1, the V gene TRBV18; 8 nucleotides line up with TRBD2. The CDR3 totals 12 residues. Germline V gene sequence: CDR1 KGHSH, CDR2 LQKENI. Germline trimming cut 5 bases from V and 6 bases from J; bases unmatched to any gene: 0. CDR3 loop: CASSSGGNEQFF. Written as DNA, the CDR3 is TGTGCCAGCTCAAGCGGGGGCAATGAGCAGTTCTTC.

With regard to this clone: Compared with germline, one end of the junction differs, possibly owing to a read error. The V call is TRBV5-4, the J call TRBJ2-5; 7 positions agree with TRBD1. The germline V gene encodes CDR1 SGHNT and CDR2 YYREEE (reference sequence). The CDR3 consists of 15 residues. DNA of the CDR3: TGTGCTAGCAGCTCCAAGGACAGGAACCAAGAGACCCAGTACTTC. The encoded protein is CASSSKDRNQETQYF.